The 11 T cell receptor beta chains below were found in one sample sequenced in a study of cytomegalovirus exposure and HLA in healthy donors. PCR employed 60 Vbeta and 13 Jbeta primers. Clones were read by immunoSEQ multiplex PCR, and TCRdb kept only the in-frame ones, dropping some. Among 110,000 or so clones listed, under 85% were seen once. Sequences were obtained from PBMCs. The receptors stem from a woman in her forties or fifties in good health and CMV-seropositive.

The chain uses TRBV5-4 and TRBJ2-1; 7 positions match TRBD1. Unmatched junction bases numbered 7, after V lost 0 bases and J lost 7 bases. The CDR3 has 15 amino acids. Germline-derived CDR1 and CDR2 are SGHNT and YYREEE (reference sequence). The DNA for the CDR3 is TGTGCCAGCAGCTTGGGGGGGACAGACCCTAATGAGCAGTTCTTC. Its translation: CASSLGGTDPNEQFF. The full variable domain, its missing parts supplied by reference TRBV5-4 and TRBJ2-1, is ETGVTQSPTHLIKTRGQQVTLRCSSQSGHNTVSWYQQALGQGPQFIFQYYREEENGRGNFPPRFSGLQFPNYSSELNVNALELDDSALYLCASSLGGTDPNEQFFGPGTRLTVL.

CDR3 sequence reads: CASSKGAGYPNYYGYTF. The CDR3 region has the DNA TGCGCCAGCAGTAAGGGGGCGGGTTACCCGAATTACTATGGCTACACCTTC. This chain joins TRBV10-1 and TRBJ1-2; 7 nucleotides align to TRBD1. V lost 5 bases, J lost 3 bases, and 15 bases stayed unmatched. Per germline, CDR1 WNHNN and CDR2 SYGVQD (reference sequence). This CDR3 region has 17 residues.

V gene TRBV5-4 combines with J gene TRBJ1-2; 11 positions match TRBD1. The CDR3 runs 15 residues. Germline lookup yields CDR1 SGHNT and CDR2 YYREEE (reference sequence). The V gene end was trimmed by 4 bases and the J gene end by 8 bases; junction bases not matched to a gene: 10. Here the CDR3 reads CASSLRTGGSEGYTF. The CDR3 nucleotides read TGTGCCAGCAGCCTGCGGACAGGGGGCTCTGAGGGCTACACCTTC.

The V call is TRBV5-1, the J call TRBJ2-5, with TRBD2 as a possible D gene (7 bases). Trimming took off 2 bases at V and 4 bases at J, with 12 bases between the two ends. Germline-derived CDR1 and CDR2 are SGHRS and YFSETQ. This CDR3 is 14 amino acids long. The CDR3 region has the DNA TGCGCCAGCAGCTTCGGGGGGCCTCGAGAGACCCAGTACTTC. Its protein product is CASSFGGPRETQYF.

With respect to this clone: An end of the junction does not agree with germline; a read error may underlie this. This chain links TRBV5-4 with TRBJ2-4, with 8 bases aligning to TRBD2. The CDR3 loop spans 14 amino acids. From germline, CDR1 is SGHNT and CDR2 YYREEE (reference sequence). The CDR3 DNA reads TGTGCCAGCAGCGAAAGCGGGGGAGGAAACAGTCAGTACTTC. Translation gives CASSESGGGNSQYF.

The rearrangement joins TRBV28 to TRBJ2-7; TRBD1 aligns across 11 bases. The trim removed 5 bases at V and 2 bases at J, leaving 5 bases unmatched. There are 15 residues in the CDR3. Per the germline V gene, CDR1 is MDHEN and CDR2 is SYDVKM. The CDR3 DNA is TGTGCCAGCAGTGCGGACAGGGGGCCTCCCTACGAGCAGTACTTC. Translation gives CASSADRGPPYEQYF.

This chain joins TRBV2 and TRBJ2-5, with TRBD1 matching 10 bases. V was clipped by 5 bases and J by 5 bases; unmatched bases: 5. CDR3 length: 14 amino acids. The germline V gene encodes CDR1 SNHLY and CDR2 FYNNEI. As DNA, the CDR3 is TGTGCCAGCAGTTACGACAGGGGGCTGGAGACCCAGTACTTC. Protein product: CASSYDRGLETQYF.

The V call is TRBV2, the J call TRBJ1-5; D remains unclear. Trimming took 7 bases from V and 3 from J, leaving 10 bases between them. The CDR3 spans 13 residues. Germline V CDR1 and CDR2: SNHLY, FYNNEI. The CDR3 nucleotides are TGTGCCAGCACTGGGAGCAACAATCAGCCCCAGCATTTT. Translating gives CASTGSNNQPQHF.

The genes are TRBV5-1 and TRBJ2-7; TRBD1 might be the D (8 bases). Germline V gene sequence: CDR1 SGHRS, CDR2 YFSETQ. V was trimmed by 2 bases and J by 7 bases, leaving 16 bases between them. The CDR3 has 14 residues. The DNA for the CDR3 is TGCGCCAGCAGCTTACAGGGGGGGCTGGGAGAGCAGTACTTC. Translation gives CASSLQGGLGEQYF.

Note on this clone: The sample holds other DNA sequences that translate to the same CDR3. J is TRBJ1-4 and V is TRBV7-8; D possibly corresponds to TRBD1 (5 bases). The V gene's germline CDR1 is SGHVS and CDR2 FQNEAQ. The CDR3 has 13 residues. Trimming stripped 6 bases from V and 9 bases from J, with 14 bases between. CDR3: CASSSRQSQKLFF. CDR3 DNA: TGTGCCAGCAGTTCCCGACAGAGCCAAAAACTGTTTTTT.

The chain uses TRBV7-2 and TRBJ2-3; TRBD2 matches 9 bases. The V segment lost 6 bases and the J segment 6 bases; nucleotides outside the gene matches: 7. Looked up from germline, CDR1 is SGHTA and CDR2 is FQGNSA. The CDR3 extends over 14 amino acids. In nucleotides, the CDR3 is TGTGCCAGCAGTGTAGCGGGAGAGATGGATACGCAGTATTTT. It yields the protein CASSVAGEMDTQYF.